The 3 T cell receptor beta chains given below trace back to one sample, sequenced in a study of blood T cells in healthy people across ages. Sample-barcoded 5' priming and a J-beta primer mix drove a second PCR of about 7 to 11 cycles. TCRdb recomputed calls from the 5' RACE reads with MiXCR, one row per CDR3 protein. The data hold hundreds of thousands of distinct CDR3 sequences, with more than 45% observed a single time. The sample was blood. The receptors were gathered from a woman aged 80 or older in good health.

This clonotype has ten or more counts. As DNA, the CDR3 is TGTGCCAGCAGCCAAGCCTTGGGCTACGAGCAGTACTTC. Translation: CASSQALGYEQYF. The rearrangement links TRBV3-1 to TRBJ2-7; D ambiguous. This CDR3 has 13 residues. CDR1 LGHDT and CDR2 YNNKEL come from the germline V gene (reference sequence). V was clipped by 1 base and J by 3 bases, with 7 bases between them.

On this clonotype itself: A read error is possible here, since a much larger clone lies one base away. This chain links TRBV9 with TRBJ2-3; maybe TRBD2 (6 bases). CDR1 is SGDLS, CDR2 YYNGEE, per germline. The CDR3 loop spans 14 amino acids. The V and J ends lost 2 bases and 4 bases respectively, with 11 bases between them. Here the CDR3 DNA reads TGTGCCAGCAGCGTTCCGGGGGACCCAGATACGCAGTATTTT. Amino acid sequence: CASSVPGDPDTQYF. The variable domain in full, completed from reference TRBV9 and TRBJ2-3, reads DSGVTQTPKHLITATGQRVTLRCSPRSGDLSVYWYQQSLDQGLQFLIQYYNGEERAKGNILERFSAQQFPDLHSELNLSSLELGDSALYFCASSVPGDPDTQYFGPGTRLTVL.

The chain is built from TRBV6-6 and TRBJ1-1; 7 bases agree with TRBD1. Germline CDR1 and CDR2: MNHNY and SVGAGI (reference sequence). With 7 bases clipped from V and 0 bases from J, the junction kept 14 bases outside the gene matches. The CDR3 loop spans 17 amino acids. CDR3 loop: CASIVPGTVRVNTEAFF. CDR3 in DNA: TGTGCCAGCATCGTCCCCGGGACAGTTAGGGTGAACACTGAAGCTTTCTTT.